This entry lists 3 T cell receptor beta chains sequenced from one sample in a study of blood T cells in healthy people across ages. The use of a sample-barcoded 5' primer and a J-beta primer mix characterized a second PCR of roughly 7 to 12 cycles. Each CDR3 protein is one row after TCRdb ran MiXCR on the 5' RACE reads. The table shows approximately 850,000 distinct CDR3 sequences, with 40% to 50% occurring only once. Sequencing was done on a sample of blood. The origin of the receptors is a man aged 55-75 years in good health.

Concerning this clonotype itself: Germline is not matched at one junction end, which may reflect a read error. The chain carries TRBV10-3 and TRBJ2-7, with no clear D. There are 12 residues in the CDR3. From germline, CDR1 is ENHRY and CDR2 SYGVKD. DNA of the CDR3: TGTGCCATCAGGGAGTCCGCCCACGAGCAGTACTTC. It translates to CAIRESAHEQYF.

The rearrangement links TRBV7-9 to TRBJ2-6, with D unclear. Germline CDR1 is SEHNR and CDR2 is FQNEAQ (reference sequence). The CDR3 has 15 residues. The ends were cut back, 3 bases at V and 1 base at J, with 7 bases in the middle. The CDR3 region has the DNA TGTGCCAGCAGCTTCATAGATTCTGGGGCCAACGTCCTGACTTTC. This gives the protein CASSFIDSGANVLTF.

This clonotype has just one count. One end of the junction does not line up with germline, which may come from a read error. The V call is TRBV20-1, the J call TRBJ1-2; D remains unclear. The CDR3 sequence is 13 residues long. Germline assignment: CDR1 DFQATT and CDR2 SNEGSKA (reference sequence). The CDR3 loop is CSARAGTAYGYTF. CDR3 sequence (DNA): TGCAGTGCCAGAGCAGGAACCGCCTATGGCTACACCTTC.